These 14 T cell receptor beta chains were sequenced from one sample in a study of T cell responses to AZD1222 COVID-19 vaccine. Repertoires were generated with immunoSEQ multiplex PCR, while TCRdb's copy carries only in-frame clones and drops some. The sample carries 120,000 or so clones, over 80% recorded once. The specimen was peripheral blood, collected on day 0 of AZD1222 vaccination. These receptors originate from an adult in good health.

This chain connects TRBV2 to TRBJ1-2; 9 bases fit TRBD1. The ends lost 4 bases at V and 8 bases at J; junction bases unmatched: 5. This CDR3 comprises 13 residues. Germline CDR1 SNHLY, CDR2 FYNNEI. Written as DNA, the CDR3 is TGTGCCAGCAGTGGGAACAGGGGGCGCGGCTACACCTTC. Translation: CASSGNRGRGYTF.

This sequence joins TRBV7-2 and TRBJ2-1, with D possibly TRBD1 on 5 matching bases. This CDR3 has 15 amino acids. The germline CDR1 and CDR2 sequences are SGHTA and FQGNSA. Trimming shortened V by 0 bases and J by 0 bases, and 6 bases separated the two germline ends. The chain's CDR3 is CASSLAGVSYNEQFF. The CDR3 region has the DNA TGTGCCAGCAGCTTAGCAGGGGTCTCCTACAATGAGCAGTTCTTC.

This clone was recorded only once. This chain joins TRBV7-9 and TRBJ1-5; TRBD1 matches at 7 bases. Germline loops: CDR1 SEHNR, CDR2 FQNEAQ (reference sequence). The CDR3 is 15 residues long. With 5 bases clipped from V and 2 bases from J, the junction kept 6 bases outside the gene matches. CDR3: CASSREGAGNQPQHF. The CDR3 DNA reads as TGTGCCAGCAGCCGGGAGGGGGCCGGCAATCAGCCCCAGCATTTT.

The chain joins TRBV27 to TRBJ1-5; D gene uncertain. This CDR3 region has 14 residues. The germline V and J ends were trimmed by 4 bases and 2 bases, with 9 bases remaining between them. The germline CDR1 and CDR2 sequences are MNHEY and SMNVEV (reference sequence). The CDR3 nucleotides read TGTGCCAGCAGTTCTATCTCGGGCAATCAGCCCCAGCATTTT. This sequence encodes CASSSISGNQPQHF.

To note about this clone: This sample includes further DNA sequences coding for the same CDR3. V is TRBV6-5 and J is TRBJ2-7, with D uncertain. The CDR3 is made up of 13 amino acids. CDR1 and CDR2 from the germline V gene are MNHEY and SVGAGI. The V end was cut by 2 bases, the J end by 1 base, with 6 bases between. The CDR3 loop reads CASSYGVSYEQYF. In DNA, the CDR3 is TGTGCCAGCAGTTACGGGGTATCCTACGAGCAGTACTTC.

This CDR3 is CATSDGQGERLFF. In nucleotides, the CDR3 is TGTGCCACCAGTGACGGACAGGGTGAGAGGCTGTTTTTT. The chain carries TRBV24-1 and TRBJ1-4, with 8 bases aligning to TRBD1. Looked up from germline, CDR1 is KGHDR and CDR2 is SFDVKD. Unmatched junction bases numbered 8, after V lost 4 bases and J lost 14 bases. The CDR3 length is 13 residues.

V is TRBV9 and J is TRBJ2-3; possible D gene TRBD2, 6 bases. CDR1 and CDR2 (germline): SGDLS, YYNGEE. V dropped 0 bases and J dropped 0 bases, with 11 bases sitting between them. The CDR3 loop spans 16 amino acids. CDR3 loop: CASSVGLAPSTDTQYF. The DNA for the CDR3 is TGTGCCAGCAGCGTAGGCCTAGCGCCCAGCACAGATACGCAGTATTTT.

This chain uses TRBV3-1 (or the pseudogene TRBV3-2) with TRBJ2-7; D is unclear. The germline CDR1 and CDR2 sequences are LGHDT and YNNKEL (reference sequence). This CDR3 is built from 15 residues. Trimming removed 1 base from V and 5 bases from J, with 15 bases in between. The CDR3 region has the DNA TGTGCCAGCAGCCAAGGACCTCTGGTATACCACGAGCAGTACTTC. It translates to CASSQGPLVYHEQYF.

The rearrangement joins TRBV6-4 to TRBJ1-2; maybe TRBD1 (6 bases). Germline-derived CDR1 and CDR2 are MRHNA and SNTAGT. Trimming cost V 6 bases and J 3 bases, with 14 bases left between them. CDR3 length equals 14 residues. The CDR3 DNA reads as TGTGCCAGCAGGCGAGACAGGAAAGACTATGGCTACACCTTC. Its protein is CASRRDRKDYGYTF.

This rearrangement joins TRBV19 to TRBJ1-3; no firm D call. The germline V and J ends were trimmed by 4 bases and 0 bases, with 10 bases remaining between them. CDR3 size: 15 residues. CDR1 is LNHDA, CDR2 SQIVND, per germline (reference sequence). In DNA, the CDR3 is TGTGCCAGTAGTAGGATATTAGCCTCTGGAAACACCATATATTTT. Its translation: CASSRILASGNTIYF.

The CDR3 is CASKGPNLNYGYTF. CDR3 coding DNA: TGTGCCAGCAAAGGGCCGAACCTTAACTATGGCTACACCTTC. The chain combines TRBV25-1 with TRBJ1-2, with D hard to call. V lost 7 bases and J 1 base, leaving 13 bases between the germline ends. CDR1 is MGHDK, CDR2 SYGVNS, per germline. This CDR3 is built from 14 residues.

The CDR3 nucleotides read TGTGCCAGTAGTATAGGGCCGGGACACAACACTGAAGCTTTCTTT. Translation: CASSIGPGHNTEAFF. The rearrangement uses TRBV19 and TRBJ1-1; possibly TRBD1 for D (6 bases). V gave up 1 base and J gave up 2 bases, with 11 bases separating them. In germline, CDR1 is LNHDA, CDR2 SQIVND (reference sequence). The CDR3 is made up of 15 amino acids.

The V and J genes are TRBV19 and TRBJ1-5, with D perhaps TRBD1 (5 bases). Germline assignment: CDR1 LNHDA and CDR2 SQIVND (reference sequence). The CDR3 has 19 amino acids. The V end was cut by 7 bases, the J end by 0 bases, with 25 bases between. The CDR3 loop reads CASTSRSPGGTNSNQPQHF. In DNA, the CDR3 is TGTGCCAGTACCTCGAGGTCGCCGGGGGGGACTAATAGCAATCAGCCCCAGCATTTT. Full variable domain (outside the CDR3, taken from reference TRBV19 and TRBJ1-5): DGGITQSPKYLFRKEGQNVTLSCEQNLNHDAMYWYRQDPGQGLRLIYYSQIVNDFQKGDIAEGYSVSREKKESFPLTVTSAQKNPTAFYLCASTSRSPGGTNSNQPQHFGDGTRLSIL.

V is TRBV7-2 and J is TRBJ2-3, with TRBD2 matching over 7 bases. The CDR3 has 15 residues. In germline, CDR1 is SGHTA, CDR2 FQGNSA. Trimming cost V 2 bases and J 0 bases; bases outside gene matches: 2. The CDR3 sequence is CASSLSRESTDTQYF. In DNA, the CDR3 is TGTGCCAGCAGCTTATCGCGGGAGAGCACAGATACGCAGTATTTT.